Given below is one T cell receptor (beta chain) in context. The target of this receptor is not known. These data belong to a study of monozygotic twins with inflammatory bowel disease (dated by TCRdb to about 2019). At the level of the whole study: The complete study included 28 monozygotic twin pairs: 19 IBD-discordant Danish pairs and nine German pairs, of which four were IBD-concordant and five were IBD-discordant. The search for disease-associated traits relied mainly on comparing IBD patients with their genetically identical healthy co-twins within discordant pairs. Each individual had, on average, about 151 000 unique TCRalpha sequences and 181 000 unique TCRbeta sequences available for analysis.

An approximately 2.5 ml peripheral blood sample was drawn into PAXgene tubes per donor and stored at -80°C. Total RNA was isolated from whole blood with the PAXgene blood miRNA kit on an automated QIAcube, without T cell sorting. Peripheral blood from monozygotic twin pairs who were concordant or discordant for inflammatory bowel disease underwent deep TCRalpha and TCRbeta repertoire profiling using unique molecular barcoding. Smoking habits were recorded for all twin pairs, and each individual was classified as a current, former or never smoker. CDR1 MNHNY and CDR2 SVGAGI are derived from the germline V gene (reference sequence). Inclusive of the bounding cysteine and phenylalanine, the CDR3 is 14 residues long. No DNA is given. Library construction relied on 5' RACE. The input for every TCR library was around 4,000 ng of total RNA. cDNA was synthesized with SMARTScribe reverse transcriptase in eight separate reactions per sample. Unique molecular identifiers containing a 6-nucleotide sample barcode were introduced through template switching during cDNA synthesis. Two nested PCRs of approximately 16 and 10 cycles amplified the TCRalpha and TCRbeta cDNA, and bead purification followed each PCR. Before amplification, the cDNA was both treated with uracil DNA-glycosylase and purified with the QIAquick PCR purification kit. The second PCR was the step at which Illumina TruSeq-compatible adapters and sample-specific barcodes were added. Library quality and concentration were checked on TapeStation and Qubit, and libraries were pooled at about 5 ng each. The pooled libraries were sequenced with 2 x 100 bp reads and custom sequencing primers on an Illumina HiSeq2500 single-index Rapid Run. The authors' pipeline ran thus. UMI-based consensus assembly with MiGEC version 1.2.6 was used to correct PCR and sequencing errors. MiXCR version 2.1.1 handled V(D)J alignment, clonotype assembly and CDR3 extraction. Normalisation of gene usage, clonotype sharing and MAIT/NKT TCR abundance was achieved by analysing the top 1000, 10 000 and 20 000 clonotypes per sample. After downsampling to 27 000 UMIs, diversity was calculated as the inverse Simpson index using the vegan R package. Statistical testing used paired Mann-Whitney U tests on the discordant twin pairs and applied Benjamini-Hochberg correction for multiple testing. Each entry corresponds to one CDR3 protein sequence from reads that TCRdb reprocessed, and DNA is not given. Clone size and V and J calls follow TCRdb, not the original study. The table for this sample lists over 110,000 distinct CDR3 sequences. The top ten constitute roughly 2.5% of the sample.

General conclusions and limits of the study: Repertoire similarity did not differ between concordant and discordant twins, possibly due to limited statistical power. TCRbeta repertoire diversity, by inverse Simpson index, was decreased in IBD patients compared with their healthy co-twins. Fewer clonotypes were shared with other individuals by IBD patients than by healthy twins, most markedly in patients showing signs of disease activity. No single strong signal or clonotype linked to IBD turned up in the results, so the idea that one exists was not supported. Because patients received different immunosuppressive treatments, the repertoires may have picked up extra background noise and variability between individuals. Distinction between different T cell subtypes could not be achieved in the analysis.

The sequence is built from TRBV6-6 and TRBJ2-5. This TCR came from a human donor with ulcerative colitis or Crohn's disease, or a healthy co-twin of an affected twin (not recorded which). The sample taken for sequencing was blood. CDR3 reads: CASTEQELQETQYF.